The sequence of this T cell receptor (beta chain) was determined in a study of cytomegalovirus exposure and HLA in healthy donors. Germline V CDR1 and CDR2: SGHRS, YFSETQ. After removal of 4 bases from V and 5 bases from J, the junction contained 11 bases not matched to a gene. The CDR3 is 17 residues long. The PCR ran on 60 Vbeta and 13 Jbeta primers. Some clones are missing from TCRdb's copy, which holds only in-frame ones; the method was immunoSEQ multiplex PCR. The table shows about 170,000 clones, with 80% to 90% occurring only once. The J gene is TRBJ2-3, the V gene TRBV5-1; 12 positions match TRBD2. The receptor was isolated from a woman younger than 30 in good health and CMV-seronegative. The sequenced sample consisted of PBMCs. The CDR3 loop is CASSQDLAGGQKDTQYF. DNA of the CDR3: TGCGCCAGCAGCCAAGACCTAGCGGGAGGGCAGAAAGATACGCAGTATTTT.